This entry is about one T cell receptor (beta chain). What this receptor recognizes is not known. The record has no base qualities; no much larger clone is one base away. TCRbeta-specific cDNA was reverse-transcribed from 500 ng total RNA using a constant-region primer and ProtoScript II reverse transcriptase. Three nested multiplex PCR rounds, following a slightly modified ARM-PCR procedure, were used to build the TCRbeta libraries. Each of the first two PCR rounds ran for approximately 10 cycles using multiplex TRBV1-TRBV30 forward primers together with a Cbeta reverse primer. Sample barcodes and Illumina adapters were added in a final 25-cycle PCR with Deep VentR polymerase. Before sequencing, amplicons between 200 and 500 bp were purified from gel using a QIAquick gel extraction kit. An Illumina HiSeq 2500 was used to sequence the TCRbeta amplicons, generating 250-bp paired-end reads. Per the authors' processing: To recover full CDR3 sequences, reads were quality-trimmed using Trimmomatic v0.33 and paired reads were then merged using FLASH v1.2.11. MiGEC v1.2.1b assigned V, D and J germline segments to the rearranged TCRbeta sequences. Clonotype statistics and Shannon-Wiener diversity indices were computed with VDJtools v1.0.0. To cut down on sampling bias, every analysis after diversity analysis relied on just the 250 most abundant clonotypes from each sample. The public reads were run again by TCRdb, first through fastp at Q25 and then through MiXCR, and only productive beta chains were kept. Identical CDR3 proteins give one entry, which carries the most common genes and DNA. V and J calls and clone size were set by TCRdb, not the authors. The sample table holds roughly 70,000 distinct CDR3 sequences, of which roughly two thirds were seen once. The ten most abundant clones make up 40% to 45% of the sample.

This sample is part of a study of tumor-infiltrating lymphocytes in primary liver carcinoma (dated by TCRdb to 2015 to 2018). With respect to the entire study: Of the five patients (three men and two women, aged 30 to 69 years), four had hepatocellular carcinoma and one had combined HCC and intrahepatic cholangiocarcinoma. Each sample produced roughly 3.65 to 8 million productive TCRbeta reads, and read depth showed no significant difference between tissue types. A total of 35 or so specimens from 5 patients underwent TCRbeta repertoire sequencing, comprising 25 or so tumor regions, 5 adjacent noncancerous liver tissues and 5 peripheral blood samples. Agilent mRNA microarray profiling was performed on the roughly 25 tumor region samples to relate TCRbeta repertoire diversity to the local molecular phenotype. The tumors of the five patients were staged as T1-T3 N0M0, with maximum diameters ranging from about 4 to 11 cm. For each liver tumor, the study sampled five regions along with adjacent normal tissue and blood, and applied TCRbeta repertoire sequencing, expression microarrays and whole-exome sequencing. Repertoires from technical replicates were highly reproducible, with mean shared-clone rates roughly 0.89 and correlation coefficients above 0.95. The investigation overall reported the following: Because the samples were bulk and unsorted, CD4+ and CD8+ T cell repertoires could not be compared. Repertoire overlap was higher between tumor regions (mean approximately 36%) than tumor-adjacent (approximately 17%) or tumor-blood (about 14%) pairs, consistent with antigen-driven expansion. With just a few patients in the study, the authors point out that the findings should be validated in a larger study. Only about 7.5-25% of top clones were present in all five regions of a tumor, suggesting spatial heterogeneity of tumor-infiltrating T cells. The top 250 clones made up a significantly larger repertoire fraction in tumors than in blood (p = 0.039). Because only the TCR beta chain was sequenced and unpaired alpha chains were not captured, true repertoire diversity is likely underestimated.

CDR1 and CDR2 are drawn from the germline V gene (reference sequence): SGHAT, FQDESV. The germline ends are 12 bases apart after V is trimmed by 5 bases and J by 7 bases. The CDR3 covers 13 residues, taking in both the cysteine and the phenylalanine. The CDR3 DNA has 39 bases and is translated from base 1. Total RNA and DNA were co-extracted from around 20-30 mg of bulk tissue with the AllPrep DNA/RNA mini kit, without cell sorting. Roughly 5 patients with histopathologically diagnosed primary liver carcinoma underwent surgical resection in China between November 2015 and early 2016. At the time of sampling, the patients had chronic HBV infection and had not received any treatment. Five spatially separated regions were sampled per tumor: superior, inferior, left-lateral and right-lateral poles, plus the tumor centre. More than 85% viable tumor cells were found by histology in every tumor sample. Each fresh piece of tumor and adjacent tissue was cut in two, with one half stored in RNAlater at -80 degrees C and the other half sent for histology.

The sequence derives from a man aged 35 to 55 with primary liver carcinoma and hepatitis B virus infection. The sequenced material came from liver tumor tissue from sampling region 4. The sample's cell subset or site, from its label and the paper: tumor region T4, right-lateral pole. The chain links TRBV11-1 with TRBJ2-1; TRBD2 might be the D gene, on 6 matching bases. The nucleotide sequence reads TGTGCCAGCAGCGCGGAGGGGTCGAATGAGCAGTTCTTC. It encodes CASSAEGSNEQFF.